This T cell receptor (beta chain) was sequenced for a study of shared clonotypes between healthy human individuals. Selected positively for CCR7 and CD45RO-negative, naive CD8 cells excluded terminally differentiated effector memory CD45RA+ cells. CDR3 length equals 13 residues. Trimming took 4 bases from V and 5 from J, leaving 12 bases between them. The V gene's germline CDR1 is SNHLY and CDR2 FYNNEI. Clones were sequenced by immunoSEQ multiplex PCR, and TCRdb holds only the in-frame ones, with some missing. The sample has 750,000 to 1,000,000 clones, approximately 92% seen once; the top ten hold less than 25%.

V gene TRBV2 combines with J gene TRBJ2-7, with a possible D match to TRBD2 (5 bases). The sequenced sample consisted of naive CD8+ T cells sorted from blood. The sequence was collected from a man in his thirties or forties in good health. The CDR3 sequence: CASSVLVGHEQYF. The CDR3 DNA is TGTGCCAGCAGTGTACTAGTAGGCCACGAGCAGTACTTC.